One and the same sample provided the 14 T cell receptor beta chains below, sequenced in a study of blood T cells in healthy people across ages (dated by TCRdb to 2014 to 2015). The protocol used for the library was 5' RACE. Sequencing used an Illumina HiSeq 2500. A second roughly 7 to 11 cycle PCR used a sample-barcoded 5' primer and a J-beta primer mix. The public sequencing data were trimmed at Q25 with fastp and processed into clonotypes with MiXCR by TCRdb, which kept only in-frame beta chains. Each CDR3 protein appears once, grouped with its most common genes and DNA. This sample has about 720,000 distinct CDR3 sequences in its table, and roughly 25% of those were observed once. The ten most abundant clones make up approximately 4% of the sample. The sample was also linked to a second study, of T cells of mothers and their children.

Sequences were obtained from blood. These TCRs come from a boy younger than 18 in good health.

This sequence joins TRBV21-1 and TRBJ2-5; TRBD1, as called in the table, went unchecked against the DNA. The DNA end is more similar to TRBJ2-7, so the J call may be wrong. TRBV21-1 is shown as a pseudogene. The CDR3 has 14 amino acids. CDR3 region: CASSKEGSPYEQYF. CDR3 DNA sequence: TGTGCCAGCAGCAAAGAGGGGTCCCCCTACGAGCAGTACTTC.

The chain links TRBV18 to TRBJ1-1; D is unresolved. Trimming shortened V by 3 bases and J by 4 bases, and 9 bases separated the two germline ends. The CDR3 consists of 13 residues. Germline values: CDR1 KGHSH, CDR2 LQKENI. CDR3 sequence reads: CASSPFRGTEAFF. The DNA of the CDR3 is TGTGCCAGCTCACCTTTTCGCGGCACTGAAGCTTTCTTT. Complete variable domain (other parts from reference TRBV18 and TRBJ1-1): NAGVMQNPRHLVRRRGQEARLRCSPMKGHSHVYWYRQLPEEGLKFMVYLQKENIIDESGMPKERFSAEFPKEGPSILRIQQVVRGDSAAYFCASSPFRGTEAFFGQGTRLTVV.

This clonotype was detected a few times. This sequence joins TRBV29-1 and TRBJ2-5, with 7 bases fitting TRBD2. TRBJ2-7 explains the end of the DNA better; the J call may be wrong. Germline CDR1 and CDR2: SQVTM and ANQGSEA. CDR3 size: 12 residues. The CDR3 DNA is TGCAGCGTCGCGGGGGACGACTACGAGCAGTACTTC. Its translation is CSVAGDDYEQYF.

This clonotype was recorded a few times. The rearrangement links TRBV29-1 to TRBJ2-4, with 7 bases lining up with TRBD2. The junction had 9 bases not matched to a gene; V was cut back by 2 bases and J by 5 bases. In germline, CDR1 is SQVTM, CDR2 ANQGSEA. The CDR3 is made up of 15 amino acids. This CDR3 reads CSVELAEEGENIQYF. The CDR3, as DNA: TGCAGCGTTGAACTAGCGGAGGAAGGGGAAAACATTCAGTACTTC.

In this sample, this clonotype turned up a few times. The V and J genes are TRBV20-1 and TRBJ2-1, with 7 bases aligning to TRBD2. The germline gives CDR1 DFQATT, CDR2 SNEGSKA (reference sequence). The junction had 9 bases not matched to a gene; V was cut back by 5 bases and J by 2 bases. The CDR3 extends over 15 amino acids. The CDR3 DNA reads as TGCAGTGCTTTGCATGCGGGAGATCCCTACAATGAGCAGTTCTTC. It specifies CSALHAGDPYNEQFF.

This clonotype has only a few counts. The chain uses TRBV20-1 and TRBJ1-5; 9 positions match TRBD1. The CDR3 extends over 17 amino acids. J gave up 1 base and V 6 bases, and 13 bases lay outside the gene matches. In germline, CDR1 is DFQATT, CDR2 SNEGSKA (reference sequence). The CDR3 bases are TGCAGTGCCCCTTGGGGCGGACAGGGGATAAGCAATCAGCCCCAGCATTTT. This gives the protein CSAPWGGQGISNQPQHF.

V is TRBV28 and J is TRBJ1-6, with 10 bases fitting TRBD1. There are 15 residues in the CDR3. V was clipped by 10 bases and J by 0 bases; unmatched bases: 3. In germline, CDR1 is MDHEN, CDR2 SYDVKM. CDR3: CATRTGGSYNSPLHF. The CDR3 region has the DNA TGTGCCACGCGGACAGGGGGCTCCTATAATTCACCCCTCCACTTT.

The gene calls are TRBV6-1 and TRBJ2-5; D may be TRBD1 or TRBD2 (6 bases each). Gene TRBJ2-7 matches the end of the DNA better, so the J call may be wrong. The CDR3 covers 16 residues. CDR1 is MNHNS, CDR2 SASEGT, per germline. The CDR3: CASSGGTPLVAYEQYF. For the CDR3, the DNA is TGTGCCAGCAGTGGCGGGACACCCCTAGTAGCCTACGAGCAGTACTTC.

This clonotype was counted between two and nine times. The chain has TRBV7-2 and TRBJ2-1; 9 nucleotides line up with TRBD1. V was pared by 5 bases and J by 6 bases, with 14 bases of the junction left unmatched. The CDR3 totals 17 residues. Germline V gene sequence: CDR1 SGHTA, CDR2 FQGNSA. The chain's CDR3 is CASSRIRGQGRGNEQFF. The CDR3 nucleotides read TGTGCCAGCAGCCGGATCAGGGGACAGGGACGGGGCAATGAGCAGTTCTTC.

V is TRBV14 and J is TRBJ2-7; 7 nucleotides align to TRBD2. The germline CDR1 and CDR2 sequences are SGHDN and FVKESK. J lost 2 bases, V lost 2 bases, and 3 bases had no gene match. The CDR3 covers 14 residues. The CDR3: CASSQREVPYEQYF. CDR3 nucleotide sequence: TGTGCCAGCAGCCAACGGGAGGTACCCTACGAGCAGTACTTC.

The V call is TRBV12-3 or TRBV12-4, the J call TRBJ1-6, with D uncertain. The CDR3 runs to 15 residues. The germline V and J ends were trimmed by 8 bases and 0 bases, with 11 bases remaining between them. This CDR3 reads CASGPWYSYNSPLHF. The CDR3 DNA is TGTGCCAGCGGCCCCTGGTACTCCTATAATTCACCCCTCCACTTT.

This clonotype was observed a few times. This sequence joins TRBV29-1 and TRBJ2-5; perhaps TRBD1 as D (6 bases). The length of the CDR3 is 13 residues. Germline values: CDR1 SQVTM, CDR2 ANQGSEA. The V and J ends lost 4 bases and 5 bases respectively, with 14 bases between them. CDR3 residues: CSVVTGIRETQYF. The CDR3 DNA sequence: TGCAGCGTTGTAACAGGGATCCGCGAGACCCAGTACTTC.

This clonotype came up a few times. The chain is built from TRBV2 and TRBJ1-2; 9 bases align to TRBD1. V shed 5 bases, J shed 8 bases, and the junction held 6 bases outside the gene matches. There are 13 residues in the CDR3. Germline V lookup: CDR1 SNHLY, CDR2 FYNNEI. This CDR3 is CASSTGGTKGYTF. DNA of the CDR3: TGTGCCAGCAGTACAGGGGGCACTAAGGGCTACACCTTC.

This clonotype was seen a few times. The rearrangement uses TRBV28 and TRBJ1-4, with D possibly being TRBD1 (5 bases). Germline lookup yields CDR1 MDHEN and CDR2 SYDVKM. CDR3 length: 15 amino acids. V was shortened by 8 bases and J by 4 bases, with 17 bases between the two germline ends. The DNA for the CDR3 is TGTGCCAGCCTACCTGGGACGGGCCTTAATGAAAAACTGTTTTTT. This translates into CASLPGTGLNEKLFF.